This entry is about one T cell receptor (beta chain). This specimen belongs to a study of blood T cells in healthy people across ages. Primed by a sample-barcoded 5' primer and a J-beta primer mix, a second PCR proceeded for roughly 7 to 11 cycles. TCRdb reprocessed the 5' RACE reads with MiXCR, giving one entry per CDR3 protein. The sample holds about 720,000 distinct CDR3 sequences, 20% to 25% seen once. CDR3 length equals 13 residues. The V end lost 5 bases, the J end lost 5 bases, and 10 bases lay between the germline ends. Germline CDR1 and CDR2: MNHEY and SMNVEV (reference sequence). The sequence was collected from a man between 65 and 79 years old in good health. The chain recombines TRBV27 with TRBJ2-1; no firm D call. Material: blood. Here the CDR3 reads CASSPPYDNEQFF. The CDR3 bases are TGTGCCAGCAGTCCCCCCTACGACAATGAGCAGTTCTTC.